This is a list of T cell receptor beta chains from one sample in a study of shared clonotypes between healthy human individuals. Produced via immunoSEQ multiplex PCR; TCRdb's table is partial and in-frame only. The table records 550,000 to 600,000 clones, roughly 79% of them present only once. Sequenced: PBMCs. These receptors were taken from a woman in her 40s in good health. Some clones in this sample may be carry-over from other donors' samples. The conserved cysteine and the conserved F or W are not part of the CDR3 here. The order of the fields is J gene, V gene, CDR3 protein.

>TRBJ2-5|TRBV2
ASRTHREETQY
>TRBJ1-1|TRBV19
ASSIPGVNTEAF
>TRBJ2-3|TRBV28
VSSSRRGITDTQY
>TRBJ2-1|TRBV29-1
SVMTSGAYNEQF
>TRBJ2-3|TRBV5-6
ASSFLEGDTDTQY
>TRBJ2-1|TRBV10-1
ASSLSGRAGHEQF
>TRBJ2-7|TRBV5-5
ASSQGQGQGYEQY
>TRBJ2-3|TRBV7-2
ASSPSGTPSTDTQY
>TRBJ2-7|TRBV19
ASSIRTAQVYEQY
>TRBJ1-1|TRBV5-1
ASSLTPNTEAF
>TRBJ1-2|TRBV28
ASSRWTGPGYGYT
>TRBJ1-4|TRBV5-1
ASSLGTGATNEKLF
>TRBJ1-1|TRBV10-2
ASSLTGEVEAF
>TRBJ1-4|TRBV28
ASSSRVANEKLF
>TRBJ2-7|TRBV27
ASSSTGLPAYEQY
>TRBJ1-2|TRBV27
ASSPRGQGGGYT
>TRBJ2-2|TRBV27
ASGPGTSPSSAGELF
>TRBJ2-2|TRBV5-4
ASSLNSRTGELF
>TRBJ2-5|TRBV4-3
ASSQVGGRAETQY
>TRBJ2-4|TRBV7-9
ASSFLGANIQY
>TRBJ2-2|TRBV6-5
ASSYSGARNTGELF
>TRBJ2-5|TRBV25-1
ASSEFQETQY